The rows below give T cell receptor beta chains drawn from one sample of a study of blood T cell repertoires in COVID-19. Measured with immunoSEQ multiplex PCR; TCRdb has only the in-frame clones, and not every one. The sample has over 100,000 clones, approximately 83% seen once. The specimen was peripheral blood. Receptors originate from a woman aged 70-85 years with acute or convalescent COVID-19. Both conserved end residues are part of each CDR3. The order of the fields is D gene, clone size, J gene, V gene, CDR3 protein, CDR3 DNA. The D gene is left open where the match is weak. Only some rows state a clone size, as once, few, many or a class for expanded clones.

d_call: -; clone_size: -; j_call: TRBJ1-1; v_call: TRBV7-9; cdr3_aa: CASSLAGGPTEAFF; cdr3_nt: TGTGCCAGCAGCTTAGCGGGGGGACCCACTGAAGCTTTCTTT
d_call: TRBD1; clone_size: -; j_call: TRBJ1-3; v_call: TRBV3-1/TRBV3-2; cdr3_aa: CASSSRTGSGNTIYF; cdr3_nt: TGTGCCAGCAGCTCAAGGACAGGCTCTGGAAACACCATATATTTT
d_call: -; clone_size: once; j_call: TRBJ2-7; v_call: TRBV5-4; cdr3_aa: CASSLNPGSSEQYF; cdr3_nt: TGTGCCAGCAGCTTGAATCCGGGATCGTCCGAGCAGTACTTC
d_call: -; clone_size: once; j_call: TRBJ2-7; v_call: TRBV12-3/TRBV12-4; cdr3_aa: CASSFVRLGEQYF; cdr3_nt: TGTGCCAGCAGTTTCGTCCGCCTCGGGGAGCAGTACTTC
d_call: -; clone_size: -; j_call: TRBJ1-1; v_call: TRBV9; cdr3_aa: CASSEGPAGTEAFF; cdr3_nt: TGTGCCAGCAGCGAGGGCCCGGCGGGTACGGAAGCTTTCTTT
d_call: TRBD1; clone_size: -; j_call: TRBJ1-4; v_call: TRBV7-8; cdr3_aa: CASSSSGQHNEKLFF; cdr3_nt: TGTGCCAGCAGCTCCTCGGGACAGCATAATGAAAAACTGTTTTTT
d_call: TRBD1; clone_size: once; j_call: TRBJ2-2; v_call: TRBV6-5; cdr3_aa: CATHSGTGNTGELFF; cdr3_nt: TGTGCCACCCACTCCGGGACAGGGAACACCGGGGAGCTGTTTTTT
d_call: TRBD1; clone_size: once; j_call: TRBJ1-5; v_call: TRBV5-1; cdr3_aa: CASSPGTGINQPQHF; cdr3_nt: TGCGCCAGCAGCCCCGGGACAGGAATCAATCAGCCCCAGCATTTT
d_call: TRBD1; clone_size: -; j_call: TRBJ2-5; v_call: TRBV30; cdr3_aa: CAWSADRGGAQYF; cdr3_nt: TGTGCCTGGAGCGCGGACAGGGGTGGGGCCCAGTACTTC
d_call: -; clone_size: once; j_call: TRBJ1-2; v_call: TRBV5-8; cdr3_aa: CASSLRSRRGYTF; cdr3_nt: TGTGCCAGCAGCCTTCGGTCCCGGCGGGGCTACACCTTC
d_call: TRBD1; clone_size: -; j_call: TRBJ1-2; v_call: TRBV28; cdr3_aa: CASIQKEWDRGPLGGYTF; cdr3_nt: TGTGCCAGCATTCAAAAGGAATGGGACAGGGGGCCTTTAGGTGGCTACACCTTC